These T cell receptor beta chains were read from a single sample in a study of blood T cell repertoires in COVID-19. The assay was immunoSEQ multiplex PCR, and TCRdb's table has in-frame clones only and misses some. The table has roughly 120,000 clones, roughly 85% seen once. The sample consisted of peripheral blood. The receptor source for this set is a man at least 80 years old with acute or convalescent COVID-19. CDR3s include the opening cysteine and the closing phenylalanine or tryptophan. The D gene is left open where the match is weak. Expanded clones are given a class, and other clones once, few, many or no size at all.

clone size: .; J gene: TRBJ2-1; V gene: TRBV5-1; D gene: TRBD2; CDR3 DNA: TGCGCCAGCAGCTTGGCTGGTAGCGGGGGGTACAATGAGCAGTTCTTC; CDR3 protein: CASSLAGSGGYNEQFF
clone size: .; J gene: TRBJ2-7; V gene: TRBV11-2; D gene: .; CDR3 DNA: TGTGCCAGCAGCTCCCCCGGAGGGGGCCCCGAGCAGTACTTC; CDR3 protein: CASSSPGGGPEQYF
clone size: once; J gene: TRBJ2-3; V gene: TRBV6-4; D gene: TRBD2; CDR3 DNA: TGTGCCAGCAGTGACTCAGGGACTAGCGGGGGCGATACGCAGTATTTT; CDR3 protein: CASSDSGTSGGDTQYF
clone size: once; J gene: TRBJ2-1; V gene: TRBV7-3; D gene: TRBD1; CDR3 DNA: TGTGCCAGCAGCTCGACGGACAGGGTAAATGAGCAGTTCTTC; CDR3 protein: CASSSTDRVNEQFF
clone size: .; J gene: TRBJ1-2; V gene: TRBV10-3; D gene: TRBD1; CDR3 DNA: TGTGCCATCAGTGAGGTCGGACAGGGGACAGAGAACTATGGCTACACCTTC; CDR3 protein: CAISEVGQGTENYGYTF
clone size: .; J gene: TRBJ2-7; V gene: TRBV12-3/TRBV12-4; D gene: .; CDR3 DNA: TGTGCCAGCAGTTTCCGTGACGAGCAGTACTTC; CDR3 protein: CASSFRDEQYF
clone size: .; J gene: TRBJ1-5; V gene: TRBV6-2/TRBV6-3; D gene: TRBD1; CDR3 DNA: TGTGCCAGCAGTTCACAGGGGCCAGGGCCCCAGCATTTT; CDR3 protein: CASSSQGPGPQHF
clone size: .; J gene: TRBJ2-7; V gene: TRBV29-1; D gene: .; CDR3 DNA: TGCAGCGTTGCGCGGCAGGGCTACGAGCAGTACTTC; CDR3 protein: CSVARQGYEQYF
clone size: .; J gene: TRBJ1-1; V gene: TRBV29-1; D gene: .; CDR3 DNA: TGCAGCGTTGAAAGGGAGCAGAACACTGAAGCTTTCTTT; CDR3 protein: CSVEREQNTEAFF
clone size: .; J gene: TRBJ2-3; V gene: TRBV7-2; D gene: TRBD2; CDR3 DNA: TGTGCCAGCAGCGCGGCGGGGGGAAGTTCAGATACGCAGTATTTT; CDR3 protein: CASSAAGGSSDTQYF
clone size: once; J gene: TRBJ2-2; V gene: TRBV19; D gene: .; CDR3 DNA: TGTGCCAGTAGTATTCGCAGGGGGAACACCGGGGAGCTGTTTTTT; CDR3 protein: CASSIRRGNTGELFF
clone size: .; J gene: TRBJ2-5; V gene: TRBV15; D gene: .; CDR3 DNA: TGTGCCACCAGCAGAGATATGGAGCGGCAAGAGACCCAGTACTTC; CDR3 protein: CATSRDMERQETQYF
clone size: .; J gene: TRBJ1-2; V gene: TRBV27; D gene: .; CDR3 DNA: TGTGCCAGCAGTTTCGGACACGTTAACTATGGCTACACCTTC; CDR3 protein: CASSFGHVNYGYTF
clone size: .; J gene: TRBJ2-3; V gene: TRBV11-2; D gene: TRBD1; CDR3 DNA: TGTGCCAGCAGCCGACCTTGGGACAGCTATACGCAGTATTTT; CDR3 protein: CASSRPWDSYTQYF
clone size: .; J gene: TRBJ2-1; V gene: TRBV19; D gene: .; CDR3 DNA: TGTGCCAGTAGTGCCGGACAGCCCTACAATGAGCAGTTCTTC; CDR3 protein: CASSAGQPYNEQFF
clone size: .; J gene: TRBJ1-2; V gene: TRBV5-4; D gene: .; CDR3 DNA: TGTGCCAGCAGCTCAGGACAGTTCTATGGCTACACCTTC; CDR3 protein: CASSSGQFYGYTF
clone size: once; J gene: TRBJ2-3; V gene: TRBV6-5; D gene: .; CDR3 DNA: TGTGCCAGCAGTATCGGACAGACCTACACAGATACGCAGTATTTT; CDR3 protein: CASSIGQTYTDTQYF
clone size: few; J gene: TRBJ1-5; V gene: TRBV19; D gene: .; CDR3 DNA: TGTGCCAGTAGTTTATCCGGCAATCAGCCCCAGCATTTT; CDR3 protein: CASSLSGNQPQHF
clone size: .; J gene: TRBJ1-3; V gene: TRBV27; D gene: .; CDR3 DNA: TGTGCCAGCAGCCCCGACAGGACGGACTCTGGAAACACCATATATTTT; CDR3 protein: CASSPDRTDSGNTIYF
clone size: .; J gene: TRBJ2-3; V gene: TRBV19; D gene: TRBD2; CDR3 DNA: TGTGCCAGTAGCCTCTTTTGGACTAGCGGGTCATTCACCGATACGCAGTATTTT; CDR3 protein: CASSLFWTSGSFTDTQYF
clone size: .; J gene: TRBJ1-4; V gene: TRBV2; D gene: .; CDR3 DNA: TGTGCCAGCAGTGAAGTGGGGCAGGGTGGGGAAAAACTGTTTTTT; CDR3 protein: CASSEVGQGGEKLFF
clone size: few; J gene: TRBJ2-4; V gene: TRBV7-3; D gene: TRBD2; CDR3 DNA: TGTGCCAGCAGCTTAGGGGGAGGGCCTGGAAACATTCAGTACTTC; CDR3 protein: CASSLGGGPGNIQYF
clone size: .; J gene: TRBJ1-1; V gene: TRBV10-1; D gene: .; CDR3 DNA: TGCGCCAGCAGTGAGTCGACAGGAACGAACACTGAAGCTTTCTTT; CDR3 protein: CASSESTGTNTEAFF
clone size: .; J gene: TRBJ2-2; V gene: TRBV11-3; D gene: .; CDR3 DNA: TGTGCCAGCAGCTTAGATCAGGCCGGGGAGCTGTTTTTT; CDR3 protein: CASSLDQAGELFF
clone size: .; J gene: TRBJ2-7; V gene: TRBV15; D gene: TRBD2; CDR3 DNA: TGTGCCACCAGCACGGGACTAGTTTACGAGCAGTACTTC; CDR3 protein: CATSTGLVYEQYF
clone size: few; J gene: TRBJ1-4; V gene: TRBV5-5; D gene: TRBD1; CDR3 DNA: TGTGCCAGCAGCCTACGGGACAGGAGAAATGAAAAACTGTTTTTT; CDR3 protein: CASSLRDRRNEKLFF
clone size: .; J gene: TRBJ1-2; V gene: TRBV5-4; D gene: .; CDR3 DNA: TGTGCCAGCAGCCCGTGGAGCGGGCAGGGCTACACCTTC; CDR3 protein: CASSPWSGQGYTF
clone size: .; J gene: TRBJ1-5; V gene: TRBV27; D gene: TRBD1; CDR3 DNA: TGTGCCAGCAGACCTGGGACAGGGGGGAATCAGCCCCAGCATTTT; CDR3 protein: CASRPGTGGNQPQHF
clone size: .; J gene: TRBJ2-5; V gene: TRBV6-5; D gene: TRBD1; CDR3 DNA: TGTGCCAGCAGTTACTCGAAACGGACAGGGGTAGAGACCCAGTACTTC; CDR3 protein: CASSYSKRTGVETQYF
clone size: .; J gene: TRBJ2-3; V gene: TRBV6-2/TRBV6-3; D gene: TRBD2; CDR3 DNA: TGTGCCAGCAGTTACTCCCGCATGCAGCGGGGGACCAGAGATACGCAGTATTTT; CDR3 protein: CASSYSRMQRGTRDTQYF
clone size: .; J gene: TRBJ2-1; V gene: TRBV29-1; D gene: TRBD2; CDR3 DNA: TGCAGCCCTAAGGTGGCTAGCGGGAGGGCCTTAATCCGGTACAATGAGCAGTTCTTC; CDR3 protein: CSPKVASGRALIRYNEQFF
clone size: .; J gene: TRBJ1-1; V gene: TRBV6-6; D gene: .; CDR3 DNA: TGTGCCAGCAGTGATGGACTTGCCACTGAAGCTTTCTTT; CDR3 protein: CASSDGLATEAFF
clone size: .; J gene: TRBJ1-6; V gene: TRBV3-1/TRBV3-2; D gene: .; CDR3 DNA: TGTGCCAGCACTTTAGAGGCGGGGAGTTCACCCCTCCACTTT; CDR3 protein: CASTLEAGSSPLHF
clone size: .; J gene: TRBJ2-3; V gene: TRBV6-1; D gene: TRBD2; CDR3 DNA: TGTGCCAGCAGTGAACGAGTAGCGGGAGGGGATACGCAGTATTTT; CDR3 protein: CASSERVAGGDTQYF
clone size: .; J gene: TRBJ2-7; V gene: TRBV5-5; D gene: TRBD1; CDR3 DNA: TGTGCCAGCAGCTCCCCGGGACAGGGGGGGTACGAGCAGTACTTC; CDR3 protein: CASSSPGQGGYEQYF
clone size: .; J gene: TRBJ1-1; V gene: TRBV9; D gene: TRBD1; CDR3 DNA: TGTGCCAGCAGCGTGGCCGGGACAGGGGGCACTGAAGCTTTCTTT; CDR3 protein: CASSVAGTGGTEAFF
clone size: .; J gene: TRBJ2-4; V gene: TRBV6-5; D gene: .; CDR3 DNA: TGTGCCAGCTCCCAAGGGGTTAGCATTCAGTACTTC; CDR3 protein: CASSQGVSIQYF
clone size: .; J gene: TRBJ1-2; V gene: TRBV19; D gene: .; CDR3 DNA: TGTGCCAGTAGTATGCAGCAGGGAAACTATGGCTACACCTTC; CDR3 protein: CASSMQQGNYGYTF
clone size: .; J gene: TRBJ2-5; V gene: TRBV7-3; D gene: .; CDR3 DNA: TGTGCCAGCAGCCGGGGGTGGACCCAAGGAGGAGAGACCCAGTACTTC; CDR3 protein: CASSRGWTQGGETQYF
clone size: .; J gene: TRBJ2-5; V gene: TRBV20-1; D gene: TRBD2; CDR3 DNA: TGCAGTGCTAGTGGGCTAGCGGGGCGGGAGACCCAGTACTTC; CDR3 protein: CSASGLAGRETQYF
clone size: .; J gene: TRBJ1-1; V gene: TRBV13; D gene: TRBD1; CDR3 DNA: TGTGCCAGCAGCCTGGGACAGCCTAACACTGAAGCTTTCTTT; CDR3 protein: CASSLGQPNTEAFF
clone size: .; J gene: TRBJ2-2; V gene: TRBV27; D gene: TRBD1; CDR3 DNA: TGTGCCAGCAGTTTAGAGCGGGACAGGGGGCGTTTGACCGGGGAGCTGTTTTTT; CDR3 protein: CASSLERDRGRLTGELFF